The 7 T cell receptor beta chains below all came from one sample that was sequenced in a study of cytomegalovirus exposure and HLA in healthy donors. The PCR used 60 Vbeta and 13 Jbeta primers. The data were produced by immunoSEQ multiplex PCR, yet TCRdb's version contains in-frame clones alone and is incomplete. There are about 110,000 clones in the sample; 70% to 75% occur only once, and roughly 2.8% lies in the top ten. The sample comprised PBMCs. The receptor set was obtained from a female donor in good health and CMV-seronegative.

This clone came up a few times. The gene calls are TRBV6-5 and TRBJ1-1; D might be TRBD1 (5 bases). Germline loops: CDR1 MNHEY, CDR2 SVGAGI. This CDR3 is 14 amino acids long. The V end lost 2 bases, the J end lost 7 bases, and 14 bases lay between the germline ends. Here the CDR3 reads CASSYRRGWGEAFF. Written as DNA, the CDR3 is TGTGCCAGCAGTTACCGGAGGGGATGGGGTGAAGCTTTCTTT.

The genes are TRBV6-1 and TRBJ1-1; unclear D gene. Germline CDR1 MNHNS, CDR2 SASEGT. The CDR3 loop spans 14 amino acids. Deletions cut 1 base from V and 0 bases from J, with 6 bases between. CDR3 in DNA: TGTGCCAGCAGTGAAGAGCCTTTGAACACTGAAGCTTTCTTT. Translating it yields CASSEEPLNTEAFF.

The chain links TRBV27 to TRBJ2-5; 9 bases are shared with TRBD1. The CDR3 length is 13 residues. V dropped 4 bases and J dropped 3; count of bases not matched to a gene: 0. Germline V gene data show CDR1 as MNHEY and CDR2 as SMNVEV (reference sequence). CDR3 protein: CASSWTGEETQYF. The CDR3 DNA follows: TGTGCCAGCAGTTGGACAGGGGAAGAGACCCAGTACTTC.

This rearrangement joins TRBV9 to TRBJ2-7; possible D gene TRBD1, 6 bases. V lost 4 bases, J lost 3 bases, and 14 bases lay in between. This CDR3 region has 14 residues. CDR1 and CDR2 from the germline V gene are SGDLS and YYNGEE. This CDR3 is CASSPDRGYYEQYF. Written as DNA, the CDR3 is TGTGCCAGCAGCCCGGACAGAGGGTACTACGAGCAGTACTTC.

The chain couples TRBV9 to TRBJ2-1, with TRBD1 matching 9 bases. Germline V CDR1 and CDR2: SGDLS, YYNGEE. V gave up 3 bases and J gave up 2 bases; unmatched junction bases: 3. The CDR3 covers 15 residues. CDR3 nucleotides: TGTGCCAGCAGCGACCGGGACAGGGCCTACAATGAGCAGTTCTTC. It specifies CASSDRDRAYNEQFF.

J is TRBJ2-2 and V is TRBV19; weak D call: TRBD1 (5 bases). The CDR3 spans 17 residues. The germline CDR1 and CDR2 sequences are LNHDA and SQIVND (reference sequence). The V gene lost 7 bases and the J gene lost 2 bases, with 20 bases spanning the gap. CDR3 nucleotides: TGTGCCAGTATCAAATTTTCAGGGTTTGTTAACACCGGGGAGCTGTTTTTT. The encoded protein is CASIKFSGFVNTGELFF.

V is TRBV5-1 and J is TRBJ1-1; D possibly corresponds to TRBD1 (6 bases). Germline CDR1 SGHRS, CDR2 YFSETQ. The CDR3 length is 14 residues. Trimming took off 4 bases at V and 5 bases at J, with 15 bases between the two ends. CDR3 loop: CASSRRGGATEAFF. CDR3 DNA sequence: TGCGCCAGCAGCCGCCGAGGGGGGGCGACTGAAGCTTTCTTT.